A single sample gave rise to the 15 T cell receptor beta chains below, sequenced in a study of shared clonotypes between healthy human individuals. Here immunoSEQ multiplex PCR was the method, and the copy in TCRdb shows in-frame clones only, minus some. Of 2 million to 2.5 million clones listed, 80% to 95% are singletons. The sequencing sample was made of naive CD4+ T cells from PBMCs. Regarding subset: CD45RA+ positively selected. Receptors originate from a man in his late teens or twenties in good health. Some clones in this sample may be carry-over from other donors' samples.

V gene TRBV6-1 combines with J gene TRBJ1-1; D is unresolved. The CDR3 loop spans 13 amino acids. With 6 bases removed from V and 0 bases from J, the gap between germline ends came to 8 bases. In germline, CDR1 is MNHNS, CDR2 SASEGT. CDR3 region: CASRTVMNTEAFF. In nucleotides, the CDR3 is TGTGCCAGCAGAACGGTGATGAACACTGAAGCTTTCTTT.

In its sample, this clone was seen once. Other DNA sequences in this specimen translate into the identical CDR3. This chain uses TRBV5-4 with TRBJ2-7; no reliable D call. The CDR3 runs to 13 residues. V lost 0 bases to trimming and J lost 3 bases, with 7 bases between them. Germline CDR1 reads SGHNT; CDR2 reads YYREEE (reference sequence). CDR3 protein: CASSLGRNYEQYF. CDR3 in DNA: TGTGCCAGCAGCTTGGGCAGAAACTACGAGCAGTACTTC.

In the case of this clone: This sample includes further DNA sequences coding for the same CDR3. J is TRBJ2-5 and V is TRBV19; D is ambiguous. The CDR3 spans 13 residues. The germline V gene encodes CDR1 LNHDA and CDR2 SQIVND (reference sequence). Trimming shortened V by 2 bases and J by 1 base, and 5 bases separated the two germline ends. The CDR3 here is CASSIQGQETQYF. Written as DNA, the CDR3 is TGTGCCAGTAGTATACAAGGCCAAGAGACCCAGTACTTC.

This chain links TRBV11-3 with TRBJ2-2, with D possibly TRBD2 on 6 matching bases. The CDR3 totals 18 residues. Germline values: CDR1 SGHNT, CDR2 YENEEA. Trimming left V 4 bases short and J 0 bases short, with 18 bases between. CDR3 in amino acids: CASSSRGSGRTNTGELFF. The CDR3, as DNA: TGTGCCAGCAGCTCTAGAGGTAGCGGACGAACGAACACCGGGGAGCTGTTTTTT.

This chain joins TRBV6-5 and TRBJ1-5, with D maybe TRBD1 (5 bases). The CDR3 loop spans 15 amino acids. Germline CDR1 MNHEY, CDR2 SVGAGI. The V end was cut by 0 bases, the J end by 6 bases, with 12 bases between. The DNA of the CDR3 is TGTGCCAGCAGTTACTCGAGGGGTCGGGGTCAGCCCCAGCATTTT. Protein product: CASSYSRGRGQPQHF.

The CDR3 reads CATSPMGRDTGELFF. For the CDR3, the DNA is TGTGCCACCAGCCCAATGGGCAGGGACACCGGGGAGCTGTTTTTT. This rearrangement joins TRBV15 to TRBJ2-2; the D gene is possibly TRBD1 (5 bases). The CDR3 is made up of 15 amino acids. Germline CDR1 LNHNV, CDR2 YYDKDF (reference sequence). The V end was cut by 5 bases, the J end by 3 bases, with 13 bases between.

V is TRBV5-6 and J is TRBJ2-1; D not resolved. Germline CDR1 is SGHDT and CDR2 is YYEEEE. V was trimmed by 1 base and J by 0 bases, leaving 11 bases between them. This CDR3 has 16 amino acids. CDR3 in amino acids: CASSLRVLSSYNEQFF. In DNA form, the CDR3 reads TGTGCCAGCAGCTTGCGGGTCCTGAGCTCCTACAATGAGCAGTTCTTC.

Only one count was recorded for this clone. The CDR3 region has the DNA TGTGCCAGCACCCGCGCCTACGATGGCTACACCTTC. This sequence encodes CASTRAYDGYTF. This rearrangement joins TRBV28 to TRBJ1-2; D gene unclear. The CDR3 totals 12 residues. From germline, CDR1 is MDHEN and CDR2 SYDVKM. The V end was cut by 7 bases, the J end by 6 bases, with 12 bases between.

Of note for this clone: Other DNA variants within this sample encode the same CDR3. The chain recombines TRBV27 with TRBJ2-7; TRBD2 matches at 8 bases. This CDR3 region has 15 residues. Germline trimming cut 3 bases from V and 0 bases from J; bases unmatched to any gene: 4. Germline V gene data show CDR1 as MNHEY and CDR2 as SMNVEV (reference sequence). The DNA of the CDR3 is TGTGCCAGCAGTTTTAGCGGGGTAGCCTCCTACGAGCAGTACTTC. It specifies CASSFSGVASYEQYF.

J is TRBJ1-1 and V is TRBV5-1, with D tentatively TRBD1 (6 bases). The CDR3 covers 14 residues. V lost 2 bases, J lost 4 bases, and 12 bases lay in between. Germline CDR1 SGHRS, CDR2 YFSETQ. For the CDR3, the DNA is TGCGCCAGCAGCTTATGGCAGGGGCCCACTGAAGCTTTCTTT. It is translated as CASSLWQGPTEAFF.

V is TRBV7-6 and J is TRBJ1-4, with D possibly matching TRBD1 (5 bases). This CDR3 has 14 residues. The V and J ends lost 5 bases and 8 bases respectively, with 15 bases between them. Germline CDR1 is SGHVS and CDR2 is FNYEAQ. CDR3 nucleotide sequence: TGTGCCAGCAGCAGCAACAGCGAGGGGGAAAAACTGTTTTTT. It encodes CASSSNSEGEKLFF.

Worth noting for this clone: The same CDR3 can be traced to other DNA sequences in this sample. This sequence joins TRBV7-9 and TRBJ2-1, with 7 bases matching TRBD2. V was clipped by 3 bases and J by 3 bases; unmatched bases: 2. CDR3 length: 14 amino acids. CDR1 is SEHNR and CDR2 is FQNEAQ in the germline V gene (reference sequence). CDR3 DNA: TGTGCCAGCAGCTTGACTAGCAGCTACAATGAGCAGTTCTTC. It specifies CASSLTSSYNEQFF.

This clone was observed a single time. The CDR3 region has the DNA TGTGCCAGCTCACTGGACAGGGGTGCGTACGAGCAGTACTTC. This gives the protein CASSLDRGAYEQYF. The V call is TRBV18, the J call TRBJ2-7; TRBD1 aligns across 9 bases. Per the germline V gene, CDR1 is KGHSH and CDR2 is LQKENI. Trimming removed 4 bases from V and 4 bases from J; junction bases left unmatched: 5. The CDR3 sequence is 14 residues long.

This clone was observed once. This chain links TRBV6-1 with TRBJ1-5; no clear D gene. Trimming removed 6 bases from V and 10 bases from J, with 16 bases in between. The germline V gene has CDR1 MNHNS and CDR2 SASEGT. This CDR3 region has 13 residues. The CDR3 loop is CASSQGIRAPQHF. In DNA, the CDR3 is TGTGCCAGCAGCCAAGGAATCCGGGCCCCCCAGCATTTT.

This chain joins TRBV9 and TRBJ1-3; D remains ambiguous. Trimming cost V 0 bases and J 3 bases, with 16 bases left between them. The germline CDR1 and CDR2 sequences are SGDLS and YYNGEE. This CDR3 region has 17 residues. CDR3 DNA sequence: TGTGCCAGCAGCGTAGCGAGCGTGGTGGGCGGTGGAAACACCATATATTTT. It is translated as CASSVASVVGGGNTIYF. The variable domain in full, completed from reference TRBV9 and TRBJ1-3, reads DSGVTQTPKHLITATGQRVTLRCSPRSGDLSVYWYQQSLDQGLQFLIQYYNGEERAKGNILERFSAQQFPDLHSELNLSSLELGDSALYFCASSVASVVGGGNTIYFGEGSWLTVV.